The 25 T cell receptor beta chains in this list originate from one sample, sequenced in a study of OX40 agonist ivuxolimab in advanced cancers. Assay: immunoSEQ multiplex PCR; the TCRdb copy retains only in-frame clones and omits some. The sample contains 60,000 to 100,000 clones, 80% to 95% of which appear only once. This specimen was CD4+ or CD8+ T cells sorted from blood, taken in a trial of the OX40 agonist ivuxolimab. Source of these receptors: an adult with an advanced solid tumor such as melanoma, head and neck, liver or kidney cancer.

The chain is built from TRBV7-6 and TRBJ2-1; no reliable D call. The CDR3 totals 13 residues. With 5 bases removed from V and 0 bases from J, the gap between germline ends came to 5 bases. Per the germline V gene, CDR1 is SGHVS and CDR2 is FNYEAQ. CDR3 DNA: TGTGCCAGCAGCCCTAGCTCCTACAATGAGCAGTTCTTC. Protein: CASSPSSYNEQFF.

The rearrangement joins TRBV29-1 to TRBJ1-1, with 7 nucleotides matching TRBD1. With 7 bases clipped from V and 3 bases from J, the junction kept 8 bases outside the gene matches. The length of the CDR3 is 13 residues. Germline CDR1 and CDR2: SQVTM and ANQGSEA. The CDR3 DNA reads as TGCAGCGCTCGAGGGGGCGCGGACACTGAAGCTTTCTTT. It is translated as CSARGGADTEAFF.

J is TRBJ1-5 and V is TRBV7-6; D unresolved. Trimming took 1 base from V and 5 from J, leaving 6 bases between them. The CDR3 is 13 amino acids. CDR1 and CDR2 (germline): SGHVS, FNYEAQ. In DNA form, the CDR3 reads TGTGCCAGCAGCTTAGTTATGGATCAGCCCCAGCATTTT. As protein: CASSLVMDQPQHF. The whole variable domain, remainder taken from reference TRBV7-6 and TRBJ1-5, is GAGVSQSPRYKVTKRGQDVALRCDPISGHVSLYWYRQALGQGPEFLTYFNYEAQQDKSGLPNDRFSAERPEGSISTLTIQRTEQRDSAMYRCASSLVMDQPQHFGDGTRLSIL.

This clone was observed a handful of times. This sequence joins TRBV6-5 and TRBJ2-5; D ambiguous. This CDR3 comprises 13 residues. Trimming pared 2 bases from V and 1 base from J, leaving 5 bases between. The germline CDR1 and CDR2 sequences are MNHEY and SVGAGI. CDR3 nucleotide sequence: TGTGCCAGCAGTTACCAGCCCCAAGAGACCCAGTACTTC. The encoded protein is CASSYQPQETQYF.

The chain has TRBV6-6 and TRBJ1-2, with TRBD1 matching over 8 bases. The germline V gene encodes CDR1 MNHNY and CDR2 SVGAGI (reference sequence). Trimming removed 6 bases from V and 3 bases from J; junction bases left unmatched: 3. The CDR3 has 13 amino acids. The CDR3 loop reads CASSPTGDYGYTF. The CDR3 DNA sequence: TGTGCCAGCAGCCCGACAGGGGACTATGGCTACACCTTC.

This clone occurred once. This sequence joins TRBV7-8 and TRBJ1-5; TRBD1 agrees at 9 bases. The germline V gene has CDR1 SGHVS and CDR2 FQNEAQ. This CDR3 comprises 17 residues. The trim removed 4 bases at V and 1 base at J, leaving 8 bases unmatched. The CDR3 coding sequence is TGTGCCAGCAGCTGGGCCACAGGGGGCTTAAGCAATCAGCCCCAGCATTTT. It translates to CASSWATGGLSNQPQHF.

Notes on this clone: Distinct nucleotide sequences in the sample also encode this CDR3. The V gene is TRBV5-1, the J gene TRBJ2-7; no definite D call. In germline, CDR1 is SGHRS, CDR2 YFSETQ. CDR3 size: 12 residues. V shed 0 bases and J shed 3 bases, with 4 bases lying between them. Here the CDR3 reads CASSLGGYEQYF. CDR3 DNA sequence: TGCGCCAGCAGCTTGGGAGGCTACGAGCAGTACTTC.

The DNA for the CDR3 is TGTGCCAGCTGCCCCGGGGGGCCGTCCTACGAGCAGTACTTC. It encodes CASCPGGPSYEQYF. The rearrangement uses TRBV7-9 and TRBJ2-7; D may be TRBD2 (7 bases). V shed 8 bases and J shed 1 base, with 15 bases lying between them. The CDR3 has 14 amino acids. Germline V gene data show CDR1 as SEHNR and CDR2 as FQNEAQ (reference sequence).

V is TRBV7-8 and J is TRBJ2-1, with D tentatively TRBD1 or TRBD2 (5 bases each). V lost 0 bases and J 7 bases, leaving 10 bases between the germline ends. The CDR3 sequence is 14 residues long. Germline CDR1 reads SGHVS; CDR2 reads FQNEAQ. The DNA of the CDR3 is TGTGCCAGCAGCTTAGCTTGGGGGTGGAATGAGCAGTTCTTC. Protein product: CASSLAWGWNEQFF.

This clone turned up a few times. V usage is TRBV27 and J usage is TRBJ2-5; 8 nucleotides line up with TRBD2. The CDR3 totals 15 residues. The germline gives CDR1 MNHEY, CDR2 SMNVEV (reference sequence). V was clipped by 5 bases and J by 5 bases; unmatched bases: 10. For the CDR3, the DNA is TGTGCCAGCAGTCTCAATGGCGGGGGGCGGGAGACCCAGTACTTC. Amino acid sequence: CASSLNGGGRETQYF.

V gene TRBV10-3 combines with J gene TRBJ2-2, with D hard to call. V was shortened by 5 bases and J by 6 bases, with 13 bases between the two germline ends. The CDR3 loop spans 14 amino acids. CDR1 and CDR2 (germline): ENHRY, SYGVKD. The CDR3 DNA reads TGTGCCATCAGTCTCCAGACTGCCGCCGGGGAGCTGTTTTTT. Translation: CAISLQTAAGELFF.

The V call is TRBV9, the J call TRBJ2-3; weak D call: TRBD2 (6 bases). The germline V gene encodes CDR1 SGDLS and CDR2 YYNGEE. The CDR3 runs to 18 residues. V was trimmed by 6 bases and J by 3 bases, leaving 26 bases between them. The CDR3 region is CASTKWGGAGTGTDTQYF. The CDR3 coding sequence is TGTGCCAGCACCAAATGGGGTGGGGCGGGGACCGGGACAGATACGCAGTATTTT.

The chain has TRBV19 and TRBJ1-5, with D unresolved. CDR1 is LNHDA and CDR2 is SQIVND in the germline V gene (reference sequence). This CDR3 is built from 14 residues. The V gene lost 6 bases and the J gene lost 5 bases, with 14 bases spanning the gap. Here the CDR3 DNA reads TGTGCCAGTAGGTACATCGGGAGTTATCAGCCCCAGCATTTT. The encoded protein is CASRYIGSYQPQHF.

This chain connects TRBV30 to TRBJ1-1; perhaps TRBD1 as D (5 bases). Germline V lookup: CDR1 GTSNPN, CDR2 SVGIG (reference sequence). The CDR3 extends over 14 amino acids. V lost 1 base to trimming and J lost 6 bases, with 15 bases between them. Written as DNA, the CDR3 is TGTGCCTGGAGTGAATCTGCCTGGGGCGCTGAAGCTTTCTTT. Translated, it gives CAWSESAWGAEAFF.

The chain employs TRBV18 and TRBJ2-7; tentatively, D is TRBD1 or TRBD2 (5 bases each). This CDR3 region has 15 residues. CDR1 is KGHSH and CDR2 is LQKENI in the germline V gene. The V end lost 3 bases, the J end lost 1 base, and 13 bases lay between the germline ends. The CDR3 DNA reads as TGTGCCAGCTCACCCGGGGCCTCCTCATCCTACGAGCAGTACTTC. Encoded protein: CASSPGASSSYEQYF.

V is TRBV5-1 and J is TRBJ2-3, with D hard to call. The germline V gene encodes CDR1 SGHRS and CDR2 YFSETQ. The CDR3 runs 15 residues. Deletions cut 4 bases from V and 0 bases from J, with 12 bases between. CDR3 in DNA: TGCGCCAGCAGCCAGAGAGTCACTAGCACAGATACGCAGTATTTT. This encodes CASSQRVTSTDTQYF.

The chain combines TRBV7-9 with TRBJ2-3; 14 bases match TRBD2. There are 17 residues in the CDR3. V was clipped by 5 bases and J by 3 bases; unmatched bases: 7. Germline V gene sequence: CDR1 SEHNR, CDR2 FQNEAQ (reference sequence). CDR3 sequence: CASSPQTSGGATDTQYF. CDR3 coding DNA: TGTGCCAGCAGCCCGCAGACTAGCGGGGGGGCGACAGATACGCAGTATTTT. The whole variable domain, remainder taken from reference TRBV7-9 and TRBJ2-3, is DTGVSQNPRHKITKRGQNVTFRCDPISEHNRLYWYRQTLGQGPEFLTYFQNEAQLEKSRLLSDRFSAERPKGSFSTLEIQRTEQGDSAMYLCASSPQTSGGATDTQYFGPGTRLTVL.

This rearrangement joins TRBV7-2 to TRBJ2-7, with 7 bases aligning to TRBD2. J gave up 2 bases and V 5 bases, and 6 bases lay outside the gene matches. The CDR3 is made up of 14 amino acids. Germline CDR1 SGHTA, CDR2 FQGNSA. CDR3 amino acids: CASSPAGVPYEQYF. The CDR3 DNA sequence: TGTGCCAGCAGCCCCGCGGGGGTCCCCTACGAGCAGTACTTC.

This rearrangement joins TRBV4-3 to TRBJ2-1; D may be TRBD2 (6 bases). The CDR3 is made up of 16 amino acids. Per the germline V gene, CDR1 is LGHNA and CDR2 is YSLEER. The V gene lost 5 bases and the J gene lost 4 bases, with 18 bases spanning the gap. The CDR3 coding sequence is TGCGCCAGCAGCGGACACCCCGGGACTTCTTACAATGAGCAGTTCTTC. Translation gives CASSGHPGTSYNEQFF.

The chain employs TRBV6-5 and TRBJ2-7, with D unresolved. CDR1 MNHEY and CDR2 SVGAGI come from the germline V gene. V was shortened by 7 bases and J by 0 bases, with 16 bases between the two germline ends. This CDR3 region has 15 residues. CDR3 nucleotide sequence: TGTGCCAGCACCCCCTTTAGTCTAAGCTCCTACGAGCAGTACTTC. This sequence encodes CASTPFSLSSYEQYF.

This chain links TRBV7-8 with TRBJ1-2; a weak D match, TRBD1 (5 bases). From germline, CDR1 is SGHVS and CDR2 FQNEAQ. The V gene lost 4 bases and the J gene lost 2 bases, with 8 bases spanning the gap. The CDR3 spans 13 residues. The CDR3 DNA sequence: TGTGCCAGCAGCTGGGAGGGGAACTATGGCTACACCTTC. Amino acids: CASSWEGNYGYTF.

This chain uses TRBV4-1 with TRBJ2-7; 9 nucleotides agree with TRBD1. The germline gives CDR1 MGHRA, CDR2 YSYEKL. CDR3 length: 15 amino acids. V gave up 4 bases and J gave up 1 base; unmatched junction bases: 5. The CDR3 coding sequence is TGCGCCAGCAGCCGCGACAGGGGGGCTTCCTACGAGCAGTACTTC. Translated, it gives CASSRDRGASYEQYF.

This clone has a single count. The CDR3 loop reads CASSLYLAGGLDEQFF. The CDR3 nucleotides read TGCGCCAGCAGCTTGTACCTAGCGGGGGGGCTCGATGAGCAGTTCTTC. The V and J genes are TRBV5-1 and TRBJ2-1; 12 bases align to TRBD2. Unmatched junction bases numbered 7, after V lost 1 base and J lost 8 bases. Germline lookup yields CDR1 SGHRS and CDR2 YFSETQ. This CDR3 has 16 amino acids. The complete variable domain, with remaining parts taken from reference TRBV5-1 and TRBJ2-1, reads KAGVTQTPRYLIKTRGQQVTLSCSPISGHRSVSWYQQTPGQGLQFLFEYFSETQRNKGNFPGRFSGRQFSNSRSEMNVSTLELGDSALYLCASSLYLAGGLDEQFFGPGTRLTVL.

The V and J genes are TRBV27 and TRBJ1-5; 8 bases are shared with TRBD1. After removal of 6 bases from V and 5 bases from J, the junction contained 9 bases not matched to a gene. This CDR3 comprises 15 residues. CDR1 is MNHEY and CDR2 is SMNVEV in the germline V gene (reference sequence). Here the CDR3 reads CASRRVTGGHQPQHF. The CDR3 nucleotides are TGTGCCAGCAGACGAGTCACAGGGGGTCATCAGCCCCAGCATTTT.

The rearrangement joins TRBV6-4 to TRBJ2-3; 10 bases are a match to TRBD1. CDR1 is MRHNA and CDR2 is SNTAGT in the germline V gene. The V gene end was trimmed by 2 bases and the J gene end by 4 bases; junction bases not matched to a gene: 0. The CDR3 covers 14 residues. The DNA of the CDR3 is TGTGCCAGCAGTGACGGACAGGGGGCAGATACGCAGTATTTT. It is translated as CASSDGQGADTQYF.